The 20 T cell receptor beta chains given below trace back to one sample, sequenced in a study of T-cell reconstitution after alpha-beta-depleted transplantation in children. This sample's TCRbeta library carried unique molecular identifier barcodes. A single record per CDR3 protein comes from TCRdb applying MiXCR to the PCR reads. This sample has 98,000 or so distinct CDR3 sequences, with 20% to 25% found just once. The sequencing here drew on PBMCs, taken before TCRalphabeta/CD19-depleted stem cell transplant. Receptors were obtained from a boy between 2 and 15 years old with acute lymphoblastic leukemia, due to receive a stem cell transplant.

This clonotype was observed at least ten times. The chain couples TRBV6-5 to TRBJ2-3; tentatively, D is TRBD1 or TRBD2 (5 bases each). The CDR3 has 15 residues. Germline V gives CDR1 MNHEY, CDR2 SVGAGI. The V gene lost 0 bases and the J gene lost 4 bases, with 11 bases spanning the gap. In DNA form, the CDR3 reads TGTGCCAGCAGTTACTCTGGGCAGGGAGCAGATACGCAGTATTTT. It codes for CASSYSGQGADTQYF.

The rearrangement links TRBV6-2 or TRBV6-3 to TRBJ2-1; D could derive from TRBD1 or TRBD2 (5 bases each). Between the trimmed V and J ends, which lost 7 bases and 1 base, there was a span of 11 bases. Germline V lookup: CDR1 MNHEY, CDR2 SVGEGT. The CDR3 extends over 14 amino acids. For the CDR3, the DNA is TGTGCCAGCACCCGAGGGGCTTCCTACAATGAGCAGTTCTTC. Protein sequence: CASTRGASYNEQFF.

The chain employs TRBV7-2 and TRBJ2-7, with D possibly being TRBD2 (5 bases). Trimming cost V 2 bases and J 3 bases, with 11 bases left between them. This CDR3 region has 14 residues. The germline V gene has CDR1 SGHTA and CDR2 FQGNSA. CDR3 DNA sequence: TGTGCCAGCAGCTTATCGGGGAGAAACTACGAGCAGTACTTC. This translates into CASSLSGRNYEQYF.

The CDR3 coding sequence is TGTGCCAGCAGCTTAAACGTAGCAGATACGCAGTATTTT. Protein sequence: CASSLNVADTQYF. This chain joins TRBV7-7 and TRBJ2-3; no definite D call. The length of the CDR3 is 13 residues. V was shortened by 2 bases and J by 4 bases, with 7 bases between the two germline ends. Germline lookup yields CDR1 SSHAT and CDR2 FNYEAQ (reference sequence).

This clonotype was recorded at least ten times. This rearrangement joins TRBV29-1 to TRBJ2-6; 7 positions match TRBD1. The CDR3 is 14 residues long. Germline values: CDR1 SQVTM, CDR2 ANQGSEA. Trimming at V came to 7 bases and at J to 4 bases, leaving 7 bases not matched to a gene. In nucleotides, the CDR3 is TGCAGCGCCCGACAGGGACCGGGGGCCAACGTCCTGACTTTC. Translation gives CSARQGPGANVLTF. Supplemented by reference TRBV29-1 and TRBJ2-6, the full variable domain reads SAVISQKPSRDICQRGTSLTIQCQVDSQVTMMFWYRQQPGQSLTLIATANQGSEATYESGFVIDKFPISRPNLTFSTLTVSNMSPEDSSIYLCSARQGPGANVLTFGAGSRLTVL.

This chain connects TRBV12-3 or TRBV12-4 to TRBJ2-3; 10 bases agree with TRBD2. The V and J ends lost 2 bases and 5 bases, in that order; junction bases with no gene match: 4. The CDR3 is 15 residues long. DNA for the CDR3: TGTGCCAGCAGTTTAAGAACTAGCGGGAAAGATACGCAGTATTTT. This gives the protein CASSLRTSGKDTQYF.

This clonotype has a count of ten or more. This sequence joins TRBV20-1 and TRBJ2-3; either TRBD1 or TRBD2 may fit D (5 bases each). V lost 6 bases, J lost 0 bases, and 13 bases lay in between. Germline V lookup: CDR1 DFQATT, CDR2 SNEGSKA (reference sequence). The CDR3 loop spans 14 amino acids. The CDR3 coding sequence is TGCAGTGCGATGCCTGGGGGAAGCACAGATACGCAGTATTTT. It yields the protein CSAMPGGSTDTQYF.

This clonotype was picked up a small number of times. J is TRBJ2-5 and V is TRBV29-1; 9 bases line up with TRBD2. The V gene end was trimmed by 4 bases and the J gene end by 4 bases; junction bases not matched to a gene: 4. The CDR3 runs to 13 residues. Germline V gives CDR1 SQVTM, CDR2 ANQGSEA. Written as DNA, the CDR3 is TGCAGCGTTGTCTTGGGACTAGCAGAGACCCAGTACTTC. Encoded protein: CSVVLGLAETQYF. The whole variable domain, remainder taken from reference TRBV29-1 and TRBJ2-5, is SAVISQKPSRDICQRGTSLTIQCQVDSQVTMMFWYRQQPGQSLTLIATANQGSEATYESGFVIDKFPISRPNLTFSTLTVSNMSPEDSSIYLCSVVLGLAETQYFGPGTRLLVL.

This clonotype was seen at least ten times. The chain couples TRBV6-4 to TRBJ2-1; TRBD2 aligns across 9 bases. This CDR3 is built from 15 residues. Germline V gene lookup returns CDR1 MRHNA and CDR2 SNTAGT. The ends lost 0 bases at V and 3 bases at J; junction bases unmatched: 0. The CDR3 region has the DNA TGTGCCAGCAGTGACTCGACTAGCGGCTACAATGAGCAGTTCTTC. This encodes CASSDSTSGYNEQFF.

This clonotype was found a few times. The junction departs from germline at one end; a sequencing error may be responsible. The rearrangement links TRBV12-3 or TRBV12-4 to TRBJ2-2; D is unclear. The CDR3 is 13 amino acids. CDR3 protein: CASSSDFTRELFF. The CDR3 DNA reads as TGTGCCAGCAGTTCAGACTTCACCCGGGAGCTGTTTTTT.

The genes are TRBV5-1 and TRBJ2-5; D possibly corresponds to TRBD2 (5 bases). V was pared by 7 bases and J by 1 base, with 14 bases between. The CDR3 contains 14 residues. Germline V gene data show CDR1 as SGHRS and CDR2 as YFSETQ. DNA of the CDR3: TGCGCCAGCCAAGTTGCCGGGATCCAAGAGACCCAGTACTTC. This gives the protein CASQVAGIQETQYF.

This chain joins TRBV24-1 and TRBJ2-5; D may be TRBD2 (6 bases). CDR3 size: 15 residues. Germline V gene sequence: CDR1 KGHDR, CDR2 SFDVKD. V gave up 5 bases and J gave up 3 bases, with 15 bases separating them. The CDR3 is CATSAAEGVKETQYF. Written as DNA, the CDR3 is TGTGCCACCAGTGCTGCGGAGGGAGTAAAAGAGACCCAGTACTTC.

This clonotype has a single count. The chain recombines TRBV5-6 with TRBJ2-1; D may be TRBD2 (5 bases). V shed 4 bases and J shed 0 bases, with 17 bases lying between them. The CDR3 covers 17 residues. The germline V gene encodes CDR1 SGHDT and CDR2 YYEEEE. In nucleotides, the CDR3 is TGTGCCAGCAGCGTATTAAAGAGCGGCTCCTCCTACAATGAGCAGTTCTTC. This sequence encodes CASSVLKSGSSYNEQFF.

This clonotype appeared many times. DNA for the CDR3: TGTGCCAGCAGCATGGGGGACGGGACAGGAGGTCTAAATGAGCAGTTCTTC. Translated, it gives CASSMGDGTGGLNEQFF. The V gene is TRBV5-5, the J gene TRBJ2-1; 8 bases match TRBD1. Germline V gene data show CDR1 as SGHKS and CDR2 as YYEKEE (reference sequence). CDR3 length: 17 residues. After removal of 4 bases from V and 7 bases from J, the junction contained 16 bases not matched to a gene.

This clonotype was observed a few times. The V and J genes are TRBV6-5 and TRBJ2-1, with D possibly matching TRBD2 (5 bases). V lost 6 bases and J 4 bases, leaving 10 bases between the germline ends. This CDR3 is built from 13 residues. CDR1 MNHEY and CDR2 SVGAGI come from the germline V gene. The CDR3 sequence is CASSNGMYNEQFF. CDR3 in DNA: TGTGCCAGCAGCAACGGGATGTACAATGAGCAGTTCTTC.

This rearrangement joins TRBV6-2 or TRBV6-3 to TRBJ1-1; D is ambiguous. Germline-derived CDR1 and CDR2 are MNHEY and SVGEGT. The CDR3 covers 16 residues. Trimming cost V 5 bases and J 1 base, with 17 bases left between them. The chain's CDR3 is CASSPRWLVSNTEAFF. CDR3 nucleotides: TGTGCCAGCAGTCCCCGATGGCTCGTATCGAACACTGAAGCTTTCTTT.

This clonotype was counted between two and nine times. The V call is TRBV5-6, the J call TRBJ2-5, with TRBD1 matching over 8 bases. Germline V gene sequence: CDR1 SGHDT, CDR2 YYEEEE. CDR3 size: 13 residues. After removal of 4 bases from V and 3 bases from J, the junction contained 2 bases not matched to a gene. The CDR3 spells CASSQGQEETQYF. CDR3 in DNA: TGTGCCAGCAGCCAGGGACAGGAAGAGACCCAGTACTTC.

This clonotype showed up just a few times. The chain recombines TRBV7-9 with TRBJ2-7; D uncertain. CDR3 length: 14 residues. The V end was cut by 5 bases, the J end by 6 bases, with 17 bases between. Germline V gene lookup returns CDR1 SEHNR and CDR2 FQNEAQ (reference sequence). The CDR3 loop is CASSQSSSWGEQYF. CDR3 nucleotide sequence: TGTGCCAGCAGCCAATCCTCATCCTGGGGCGAGCAGTACTTC.

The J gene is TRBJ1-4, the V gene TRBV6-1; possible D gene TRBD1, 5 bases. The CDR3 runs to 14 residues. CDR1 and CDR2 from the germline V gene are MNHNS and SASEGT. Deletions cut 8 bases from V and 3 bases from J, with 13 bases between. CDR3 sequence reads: CASGRAGPNEKLFF. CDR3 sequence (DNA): TGTGCCAGCGGCAGGGCAGGCCCTAATGAAAAACTGTTTTTT.

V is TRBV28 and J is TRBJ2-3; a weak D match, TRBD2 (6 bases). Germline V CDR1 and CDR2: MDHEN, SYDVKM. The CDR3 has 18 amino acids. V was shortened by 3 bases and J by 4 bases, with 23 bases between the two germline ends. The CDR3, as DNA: TGTGCCAGCAGTTTGGTATTGTACCCACTAGAGCGGGCAGATACGCAGTATTTT. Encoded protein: CASSLVLYPLERADTQYF.